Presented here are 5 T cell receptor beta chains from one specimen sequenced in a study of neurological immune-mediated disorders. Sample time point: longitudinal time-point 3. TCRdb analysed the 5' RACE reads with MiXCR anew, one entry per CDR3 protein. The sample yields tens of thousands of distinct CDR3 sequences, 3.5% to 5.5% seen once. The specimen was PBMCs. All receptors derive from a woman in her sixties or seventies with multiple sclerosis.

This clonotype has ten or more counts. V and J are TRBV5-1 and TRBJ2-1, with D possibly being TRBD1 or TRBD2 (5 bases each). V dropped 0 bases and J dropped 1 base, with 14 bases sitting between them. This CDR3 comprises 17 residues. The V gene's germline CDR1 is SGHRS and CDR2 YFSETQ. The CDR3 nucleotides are TGCGCCAGCAGCTTGGCGGGGACGTTCGCTTCCTACAATGAGCAGTTCTTC. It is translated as CASSLAGTFASYNEQFF.

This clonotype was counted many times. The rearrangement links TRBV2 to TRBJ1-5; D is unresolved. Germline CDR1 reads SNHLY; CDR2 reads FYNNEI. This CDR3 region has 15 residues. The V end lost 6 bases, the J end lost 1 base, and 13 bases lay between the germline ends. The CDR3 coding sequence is TGTGCCAGCAGGAAACAGACGACCAGCAATCAGCCCCAGCATTTT. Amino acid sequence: CASRKQTTSNQPQHF.

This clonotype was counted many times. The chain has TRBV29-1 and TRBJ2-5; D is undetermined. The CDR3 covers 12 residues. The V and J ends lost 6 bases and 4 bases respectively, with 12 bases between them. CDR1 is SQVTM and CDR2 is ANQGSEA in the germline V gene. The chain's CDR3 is CSVHTALETQYF. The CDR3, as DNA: TGCAGCGTCCACACAGCACTAGAGACCCAGTACTTC. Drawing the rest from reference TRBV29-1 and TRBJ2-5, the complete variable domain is SAVISQKPSRDICQRGTSLTIQCQVDSQVTMMFWYRQQPGQSLTLIATANQGSEATYESGFVIDKFPISRPNLTFSTLTVSNMSPEDSSIYLCSVHTALETQYFGPGTRLLVL.

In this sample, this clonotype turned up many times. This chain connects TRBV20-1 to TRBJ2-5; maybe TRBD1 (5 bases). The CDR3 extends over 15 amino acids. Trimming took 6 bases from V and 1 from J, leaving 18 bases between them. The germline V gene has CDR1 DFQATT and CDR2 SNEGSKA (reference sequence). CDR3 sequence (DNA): TGCAGTGCCCGTCCTCCCGGCAGGGCCCAAGAGACCCAGTACTTC. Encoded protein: CSARPPGRAQETQYF.

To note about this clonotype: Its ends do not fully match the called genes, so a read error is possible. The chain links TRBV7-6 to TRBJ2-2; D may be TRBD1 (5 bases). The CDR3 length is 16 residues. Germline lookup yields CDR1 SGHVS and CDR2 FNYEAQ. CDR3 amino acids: CSSSLVATENTVELFF. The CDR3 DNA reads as TGTTCCAGCAGCTTAGTTGCGACAGAGAACACCGTGGAGCTGTTTTTT. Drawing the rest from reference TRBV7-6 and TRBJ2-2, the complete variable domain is GAGVSQSPRYKVTKRGQDVALRCDPISGHVSLYWYRQALGQGPEFLTYFNYEAQQDKSGLPNDRFSAERPEGSISTLTIQRTEQRDSAMYRCSSSLVATENTVELFFGEGSRLTVL.